The clone carrying this T cell receptor (beta chain) occurred once. V lost 0 bases, J lost 7 bases, and 3 bases stayed unmatched. Per the germline V gene, CDR1 is SGHNT and CDR2 is YYREEE (reference sequence). The CDR3 covers 14 residues. This entry is derived from a study of blood T cell repertoires in COVID-19. The wider study: The United States, Italy and Spain provided the acute and convalescent COVID-19 samples. T cells, B-cell-depleted T cells, or PBMCs supplied cDNA or gDNA.

As processed by the authors: The assay estimated nucleated cells by amplifying reference gene primers. Repertoires were generated with immunoSEQ multiplex PCR, while TCRdb's copy carries only in-frame clones and drops some. V and J calls and clone size are given by that table; D and trimming were obtained from the DNA. The top ten hold about 12% of the sample, which has around 130,000 clones, 80% to 90% seen once. The chain carries TRBV5-4 and TRBJ1-2; the match to TRBD1 covers 10 bases. Sample: peripheral blood. The source of this sequence is a human donor in a cohort sampled during active COVID-19. The CDR3 nucleotides read TGTGCCAGCAGCTTGGGGGGACAGGGGTCTGGCTACACCTTC. This encodes CASSLGGQGSGYTF.